Following are 17 T cell receptor beta chains from one sample sequenced in a study of blood T cell repertoires in COVID-19. Profiling relied on immunoSEQ multiplex PCR, and the TCRdb table lists in-frame clones only, not all of them. The table records approximately 140,000 clones, about 83% of them present only once. The specimen sequenced was peripheral blood. The receptors shown here come from a woman aged 40 to 50 with acute or convalescent COVID-19.

V and J are TRBV7-8 and TRBJ2-1; 7 nucleotides align to TRBD1. J lost 2 bases, V lost 1 base, and 8 bases had no gene match. CDR1 SGHVS and CDR2 FQNEAQ come from the germline V gene. This CDR3 has 17 amino acids. DNA for the CDR3: TGTGCCAGCAGCTTAGTAATAGTGGACAGGACCTACAATGAGCAGTTCTTC. Its protein product is CASSLVIVDRTYNEQFF.

V usage is TRBV4-1 and J usage is TRBJ2-2; D not certain. The CDR3 consists of 13 residues. The V gene's germline CDR1 is MGHRA and CDR2 YSYEKL. With 4 bases removed from V and 4 bases from J, the gap between germline ends came to 7 bases. CDR3 loop: CASSLLLTGELFF. For the CDR3, the DNA is TGCGCCAGCAGCCTGCTACTCACCGGGGAGCTGTTTTTT.

V and J are TRBV7-3 and TRBJ1-2; D possibly corresponds to TRBD1 (5 bases). Looked up from germline, CDR1 is SGHTA and CDR2 is FQGTGA. Trimming cost V 0 bases and J 4 bases, with 9 bases left between them. This CDR3 has 14 residues. CDR3: CASSLTGQGYGYTF. CDR3 nucleotides: TGTGCCAGCAGCTTAACGGGGCAGGGCTATGGCTACACCTTC.

The chain recombines TRBV9 with TRBJ1-6, with 10 nucleotides matching TRBD1. CDR1 is SGDLS, CDR2 YYNGEE, per germline. The CDR3 extends over 14 amino acids. The trim removed 5 bases at V and 8 bases at J, leaving 4 bases unmatched. The chain's CDR3 is CASSPGTGDSPLHF. CDR3 DNA sequence: TGTGCCAGCAGTCCCGGGACAGGGGATTCACCCCTCCACTTT.

The chain joins TRBV3-1 (or the pseudogene TRBV3-2) to TRBJ2-7; 12 bases line up with TRBD2. V was clipped by 6 bases and J by 3 bases; unmatched bases: 3. CDR1 LGHDT and CDR2 YNNKEL come from the germline V gene (reference sequence). This CDR3 is built from 14 residues. CDR3 nucleotide sequence: TGTGCCAGCAGGCGACTAGCGGGAGTCTACGAGCAGTACTTC. As protein: CASRRLAGVYEQYF.

This sequence joins TRBV28 and TRBJ1-1, with D possibly matching TRBD1 (6 bases). Germline CDR1 MDHEN, CDR2 SYDVKM. With 3 bases removed from V and 1 base from J, the gap between germline ends came to 18 bases. The CDR3 runs to 17 residues. The CDR3 DNA reads as TGTGCCAGCAGTTTTACCCTAACAGGGTCATGGAACACTGAAGCTTTCTTT. Translating gives CASSFTLTGSWNTEAFF.

The rearrangement links TRBV2 to TRBJ2-1; D is perhaps TRBD1 (5 bases). This CDR3 is 12 amino acids long. Trimming shortened V by 8 bases and J by 8 bases, and 13 bases separated the two germline ends. In germline, CDR1 is SNHLY, CDR2 FYNNEI. CDR3 bases: TGTGCCAGCCAGGGTAATGACGATGAGCAGTTCTTC. It is translated as CASQGNDDEQFF. The variable domain in full, with the rest retrieved from reference TRBV2 and TRBJ2-1, is EPEVTQTPSHQVTQMGQEVILRCVPISNHLYFYWYRQILGQKVEFLVSFYNNEISEKSEIFDDQFSVERPDGSNFTLKIRSTKLEDSAMYFCASQGNDDEQFFGPGTRLTVL.

This clone was counted between two and nine times. The gene calls are TRBV5-4 and TRBJ2-1; 9 nucleotides agree with TRBD2. V lost 0 bases and J lost 6; bases outside the gene matches: 10. Germline CDR1 and CDR2: SGHNT and YYREEE (reference sequence). The CDR3 spans 17 residues. The CDR3 sequence: CASSLGLAGFGGNEQFF. The DNA for the CDR3 is TGTGCCAGCAGCTTGGGGCTAGCGGGATTCGGGGGCAATGAGCAGTTCTTC. Drawing the rest from reference TRBV5-4 and TRBJ2-1, the complete variable domain is ETGVTQSPTHLIKTRGQQVTLRCSSQSGHNTVSWYQQALGQGPQFIFQYYREEENGRGNFPPRFSGLQFPNYSSELNVNALELDDSALYLCASSLGLAGFGGNEQFFGPGTRLTVL.

This clone showed up just a few times. The rearrangement joins TRBV24-1 to TRBJ1-1; D ambiguous. Germline V CDR1 and CDR2: KGHDR, SFDVKD. The length of the CDR3 is 15 residues. V was shortened by 2 bases and J by 0 bases, with 9 bases between the two germline ends. The CDR3 nucleotides are TGTGCCACCAGTGATTCACAGAGAATGAACACTGAAGCTTTCTTT. Residues: CATSDSQRMNTEAFF.

This chain connects TRBV15 to TRBJ2-2, with a tentative D call TRBD1 (6 bases). V lost 0 bases, J lost 2 bases, and 10 bases lay in between. This CDR3 is built from 16 residues. CDR1 and CDR2 (germline): LNHNV, YYDKDF (reference sequence). The CDR3 nucleotides are TGTGCCACCAGCAGAGATCTGGGACAAAACACCGGGGAGCTGTTTTTT. Amino acids: CATSRDLGQNTGELFF.

In regard to this clone: An end of the junction does not agree with germline; a read error may underlie this. The CDR3 spells CASTLGLSNTEAFF. DNA for the CDR3: TGTGCCAGCACCTTGGGACTCTCGAACACTGAAGCTTTCTTT. This sequence joins TRBV5-6 and TRBJ1-1, with D maybe TRBD1 (5 bases). There are 14 residues in the CDR3. Looked up from germline, CDR1 is SGHDT and CDR2 is YYEEEE. Looking up the rest from reference TRBV5-6 and TRBJ1-1 gives the full variable domain: DAGVTQSPTHLIKTRGQQVTLRCSPKSGHDTVSWYQQALGQGPQFIFQYYEEEERQRGNFPDRFSGHQFPNYSSELNVNALLLGDSALYLCASTLGLSNTEAFFGQGTRLTVV.

This chain links TRBV11-2 with TRBJ1-4, with 8 nucleotides matching TRBD1. Germline loops: CDR1 SGHAT, CDR2 FQNNGV. This CDR3 has 14 amino acids. Trimming cost V 5 bases and J 5 bases; bases outside gene matches: 4. In DNA form, the CDR3 reads TGTGCCAGCAGCCATGGACAGGGAAATGAAAAACTGTTTTTT. Amino acid sequence: CASSHGQGNEKLFF. Based on the CDR3 plus reference TRBV11-2 and TRBJ1-4, the full variable domain is EAGVAQSPRYKIIEKRQSVAFWCNPISGHATLYWYQQILGQGPKLLIQFQNNGVVDDSQLPKDRFSAERLKGVDSTLKIQPAKLEDSAVYLCASSHGQGNEKLFFGSGTQLSVL.

This chain uses TRBV6-4 with TRBJ2-5, with 8 bases aligning to TRBD2. Germline V gene lookup returns CDR1 MRHNA and CDR2 SNTAGT. This CDR3 comprises 14 residues. Germline trimming cut 3 bases from V and 5 bases from J; bases unmatched to any gene: 5. CDR3 sequence: CASSEIAGSETQYF. The CDR3 DNA sequence: TGTGCCAGCAGTGAAATAGCGGGGTCGGAGACCCAGTACTTC.

The rearrangement joins TRBV18 to TRBJ2-5; D ambiguous. CDR3 length equals 14 residues. Trimming removed 4 bases from V and 0 bases from J, with 9 bases in between. Germline CDR1 and CDR2: KGHSH and LQKENI. Written as DNA, the CDR3 is TGTGCCAGCTCACTTAGCCGCGACCAAGAGACCCAGTACTTC. Translated: CASSLSRDQETQYF. Drawing the rest from reference TRBV18 and TRBJ2-5, the complete variable domain is NAGVMQNPRHLVRRRGQEARLRCSPMKGHSHVYWYRQLPEEGLKFMVYLQKENIIDESGMPKERFSAEFPKEGPSILRIQQVVRGDSAAYFCASSLSRDQETQYFGPGTRLLVL.

V usage is TRBV10-3 and J usage is TRBJ2-7; perhaps TRBD1 as D (6 bases). V dropped 4 bases and J dropped 2 bases, with 21 bases sitting between them. Germline CDR1 and CDR2: ENHRY and SYGVKD. The CDR3 has 17 residues. The CDR3 is CAISGTEHFEGAYEQYF. The CDR3 DNA reads as TGTGCCATCAGTGGAACGGAACACTTTGAGGGGGCCTACGAGCAGTACTTC.

This clone was detected a few times. The rearrangement uses TRBV27 and TRBJ1-1; the D is unclear. Germline CDR1 reads MNHEY; CDR2 reads SMNVEV (reference sequence). The length of the CDR3 is 15 residues. The DNA of the CDR3 is TGTGTCACCCGTCCCCGGCCTGGCTCGGGCACTGAAGCTTTCTTT. Protein sequence: CVTRPRPGSGTEAFF.

This clone came up a few times. The chain combines TRBV2 with TRBJ1-5; 8 nucleotides line up with TRBD1. Germline V gene sequence: CDR1 SNHLY, CDR2 FYNNEI. The CDR3 spans 15 residues. With 5 bases clipped from V and 2 bases from J, the junction kept 5 bases outside the gene matches. CDR3: CASSPGQVGNQPQHF. The CDR3 DNA follows: TGTGCCAGCAGTCCGGGACAGGTGGGCAATCAGCCCCAGCATTTT.